The 26 T cell receptor beta chains presented below share a single source sample, sequenced in a study of T cells after posttransplantation cyclophosphamide (dated by TCRdb to 2016 to 2017). The label giving this sample's treatment or condition can be read as: high-dose cyclophosphamide on days +3 and +4 as single-agent GVHD prophylaxis. Busulfan and fludarabine conditioning, a related or unrelated marrow graft, and cyclophosphamide on days +3 and +4 were given to PTCy patients. Library method: the immunoSEQ multiplex PCR assay. What TCRdb holds here is the immuneACCESS table cut down to in-frame rearrangements. Part of the clones is not present; checked against another copy, under half of the missing clones reflect an unresolved V gene, and the others are unexplained. This sample lists some 6,700 clones; approximately 77% were detected once. The leading ten clones occupy approximately 20% of the sample.

Sequenced material: PBMCs, taken after allogeneic stem cell transplant with posttransplant cyclophosphamide. These receptors all come from a female patient aged 50-59 years who received an allogeneic stem cell transplant from a related donor, was CMV-positive, and had no GVHD. Following a transplant, some T lymphocytes may have been derived from the graft donor.

This clone is classed as large. The chain couples TRBV19 to TRBJ1-3; tentatively, D is TRBD1 (5 bases). The CDR3 loop spans 15 amino acids. Germline CDR1 is LNHDA and CDR2 is SQIVND (reference sequence). V was trimmed by 7 bases and J by 0 bases, leaving 13 bases between them. DNA of the CDR3: TGTGCCAGTAATCAGGGTGGCAACTCTGGAAACACCATATATTTT. Translated: CASNQGGNSGNTIYF.

The J gene is TRBJ1-1, the V gene TRBV10-3, with TRBD1 matching 7 bases. The J segment lost 4 bases and the V segment lost 6 bases, leaving 11 bases of the junction unmatched. Germline assignment: CDR1 ENHRY and CDR2 SYGVKD. This CDR3 is 15 amino acids long. CDR3 bases: TGTGCCATCAGCCCCCTTACAGGGGAAAGCACTGAAGCTTTCTTT. This translates into CAISPLTGESTEAFF.

V is TRBV6-1 and J is TRBJ2-7; 10 nucleotides align to TRBD1. Germline V gives CDR1 MNHNS, CDR2 SASEGT. J lost 2 bases, V lost 7 bases, and 2 bases had no gene match. The length of the CDR3 is 13 residues. As DNA, the CDR3 is TGTGCCAGCACGGACAGGGGGGCCTACGAGCAGTACTTC. Translation gives CASTDRGAYEQYF.

CDR3 in amino acids: CASSFPGRPDEAFF. The CDR3 DNA reads as TGCGCCAGCAGCTTCCCAGGGCGGCCGGATGAAGCTTTCTTT. The V gene is TRBV5-1, the J gene TRBJ1-1; D might be TRBD1 (5 bases). This CDR3 contains 14 residues. The germline V gene has CDR1 SGHRS and CDR2 YFSETQ. V was pared by 2 bases and J by 7 bases, with 15 bases between.

The sample holds one count of this clone. The V and J genes are TRBV2 and TRBJ1-2; 10 nucleotides line up with TRBD1. The CDR3 loop spans 15 amino acids. Germline V CDR1 and CDR2: SNHLY, FYNNEI. With V trimmed by 6 bases and J by 5 bases, 9 bases remained unmatched. The CDR3: CASREWDRGGYGYTF. CDR3 coding DNA: TGTGCCAGCAGGGAATGGGACAGGGGTGGGTATGGCTACACCTTC. The full variable domain, in which reference TRBV2 and TRBJ1-2 provide the parts outside the CDR3, is EPEVTQTPSHQVTQMGQEVILRCVPISNHLYFYWYRQILGQKVEFLVSFYNNEISEKSEIFDDQFSVERPDGSNFTLKIRSTKLEDSAMYFCASREWDRGGYGYTFGSGTRLTVV.

This chain connects TRBV14 to TRBJ2-7; 10 nucleotides line up with TRBD1. The CDR3 totals 15 residues. V shed 2 bases and J 3 bases; nucleotides not matched to a gene: 4. Germline V CDR1 and CDR2: SGHDN, FVKESK. CDR3 sequence: CASSQRDRGVYEQYF. CDR3 in DNA: TGTGCCAGCAGCCAACGGGACAGGGGTGTCTACGAGCAGTACTTC.

This chain links TRBV11-2 with TRBJ2-4; TRBD1 matches 10 bases. This CDR3 comprises 15 residues. J was trimmed by 6 bases and V by 4 bases; bases with no gene match: 6. Per the germline V gene, CDR1 is SGHAT and CDR2 is FQNNGV. CDR3 sequence reads: CASSSIRDRGNIQYF. The CDR3 bases are TGTGCCAGCAGCTCCATTAGGGACAGGGGAAACATTCAGTACTTC.

V usage is TRBV6-6 and J usage is TRBJ2-2; D is possibly TRBD2 (5 bases). Looked up from germline, CDR1 is MNHNY and CDR2 is SVGAGI (reference sequence). V was pared by 5 bases and J by 5 bases, with 6 bases between. The CDR3 has 12 residues. CDR3 sequence: CASSPGTGELFF. CDR3 nucleotide sequence: TGTGCCAGCAGTCCGGGGACCGGGGAGCTGTTTTTT.

This chain connects TRBV7-3 to TRBJ2-1; D may be TRBD1 (6 bases). V dropped 0 bases and J dropped 6 bases, with 9 bases sitting between them. The CDR3 has 14 amino acids. Germline V CDR1 and CDR2: SGHTA, FQGTGA. The CDR3 loop is CASSLTSTGNEQFF. The CDR3 DNA is TGTGCCAGCAGCTTAACCTCGACAGGCAATGAGCAGTTCTTC.

The chain recombines TRBV6-6 with TRBJ2-3, with a weak D call TRBD1 (5 bases). This CDR3 comprises 15 residues. V was shortened by 7 bases and J by 0 bases, with 14 bases between the two germline ends. CDR1 is MNHNY and CDR2 is SVGAGI in the germline V gene (reference sequence). The CDR3 loop reads CASINRRTSTDTQYF. As DNA, the CDR3 is TGTGCCAGCATTAACAGGAGAACTAGCACAGATACGCAGTATTTT.

V and J are TRBV19 and TRBJ1-5; D gene unclear. Trimming pared 5 bases from V and 0 bases from J, leaving 2 bases between. Germline CDR1 and CDR2: LNHDA and SQIVND (reference sequence). This CDR3 spans 12 amino acids. The CDR3 region is CASSYSNQPQHF. CDR3 in DNA: TGTGCCAGTAGTTATAGCAATCAGCCCCAGCATTTT.

The chain uses TRBV13 and TRBJ2-7, with 12 positions matching TRBD2. Germline trimming cut 5 bases from V and 2 bases from J; bases unmatched to any gene: 4. CDR1 is PRHDT, CDR2 FYEKMQ, per germline (reference sequence). The CDR3 runs to 15 residues. The DNA for the CDR3 is TGTGCCAGCAGCCGTCGGACTAGCGGGACCTACGAGCAGTACTTC. The encoded protein is CASSRRTSGTYEQYF.

This rearrangement joins TRBV5-8 to TRBJ2-7; 14 bases line up with TRBD2. Germline trimming cut 3 bases from V and 3 bases from J; bases unmatched to any gene: 14. The germline CDR1 and CDR2 sequences are SGHTS and YDEGEE. CDR3 size: 19 residues. The CDR3 DNA sequence: TGTGCCAGCAGCTGGGAAGGGAGAGGACTAGCGGGGGGATTCTACGAGCAGTACTTC. This encodes CASSWEGRGLAGGFYEQYF.

V and J are TRBV5-1 and TRBJ2-2, with unresolved D. The CDR3 contains 14 residues. Germline CDR1 is SGHRS and CDR2 is YFSETQ. Trimming cost V 0 bases and J 2 bases, with 5 bases left between them. CDR3 protein: CASSLDLNTGELFF. DNA for the CDR3: TGCGCCAGCAGCTTGGATCTAAACACCGGGGAGCTGTTTTTT.

This rearrangement joins TRBV5-1 to TRBJ1-2; TRBD1 might be the D (5 bases). The CDR3 extends over 11 amino acids. CDR1 is SGHRS and CDR2 is YFSETQ in the germline V gene. V was clipped by 4 bases and J by 8 bases, with 9 bases between them. CDR3 DNA: TGCGCCAGCAGCCAGGGAAGCGGCTACACCTTC. It translates to CASSQGSGYTF.

V and J are TRBV9 and TRBJ2-2; D perhaps matches TRBD1 (6 bases). The CDR3 is 15 amino acids. Trimming stripped 4 bases from V and 7 bases from J, with 17 bases between. Looked up from germline, CDR1 is SGDLS and CDR2 is YYNGEE. CDR3 nucleotides: TGTGCCAGCAGCCTACTACAGGGTCGGGGCGGGGAGCTGTTTTTT. This sequence encodes CASSLLQGRGGELFF.

As for this clone: The junction differs from germline at one of its ends, possibly a read error. The genes are TRBV28 and TRBJ2-7; 9 bases align to TRBD2. Germline V gives CDR1 MDHEN, CDR2 SYDVKM. The CDR3 runs 16 residues. CDR3 loop: CASSLLDSRMAGGTHF. The CDR3 DNA sequence: TGTGCCAGCAGTTTGCTCGATTCTAGGATGGCGGGAGGGACGCACTTC.

The chain uses TRBV29-1 and TRBJ1-5; 9 bases align to TRBD1. The germline V gene has CDR1 SQVTM and CDR2 ANQGSEA. This CDR3 has 13 residues. Unmatched junction bases numbered 6, after V lost 6 bases and J lost 6 bases. The CDR3 sequence is CSVQQGAFQPQHF. The CDR3 DNA sequence: TGCAGCGTGCAACAGGGGGCCTTTCAGCCCCAGCATTTT.

The chain employs TRBV7-9 and TRBJ2-1; 11 nucleotides agree with TRBD2. The CDR3 extends over 18 amino acids. V trimming: 5 bases; J trimming: 0 bases; junction bases outside the gene matches: 9. CDR1 SEHNR and CDR2 FQNEAQ come from the germline V gene (reference sequence). The CDR3 bases are TGTGCCAGCAGCCCTTGGGGACTAGCGGTCTTCTCCTACAATGAGCAGTTCTTC. Translating it yields CASSPWGLAVFSYNEQFF.

The rearrangement links TRBV10-3 to TRBJ2-7; the match to TRBD1 covers 9 bases. The CDR3 totals 15 residues. The junction had 8 bases not matched to a gene; V was cut back by 4 bases and J by 4 bases. Germline-derived CDR1 and CDR2 are ENHRY and SYGVKD. CDR3 nucleotide sequence: TGTGCCATCAGTGCGCAACAGGGGGCGCGGTACGAGCAGTACTTC. Its protein is CAISAQQGARYEQYF.

The rearrangement joins TRBV5-1 to TRBJ2-1; 7 nucleotides match TRBD1. The CDR3 is 13 amino acids. The V gene's germline CDR1 is SGHRS and CDR2 YFSETQ. The junction had 2 bases not matched to a gene; V was cut back by 4 bases and J by 4 bases. The CDR3 loop is CASSGDSYNEQFF. The CDR3 DNA reads as TGCGCCAGCAGCGGGGACAGTTACAATGAGCAGTTCTTC.

The table lists this clone with a count of one. This chain joins TRBV11-2 and TRBJ2-5; maybe TRBD2 (8 bases). Germline assignment: CDR1 SGHAT and CDR2 FQNNGV. CDR3 length: 15 amino acids. V was trimmed by 4 bases and J by 5 bases, leaving 17 bases between them. The CDR3 reads CASSSPREGAETQYF. The CDR3 DNA follows: TGTGCCAGCAGCTCCCCCCGGGAGGGGGCGGAGACCCAGTACTTC.

This clone was counted a few times. The rearrangement joins TRBV28 to TRBJ1-3; D is ambiguous. The ends were cut back, 3 bases at V and 0 bases at J, with 6 bases in the middle. CDR3 length: 14 residues. The germline V gene has CDR1 MDHEN and CDR2 SYDVKM. CDR3 loop: CASSLSSSGNTIYF. As DNA, the CDR3 is TGTGCCAGCAGTTTGTCATCCTCTGGAAACACCATATATTTT. Variable domain in full (rest from reference TRBV28 and TRBJ1-3): DVKVTQSSRYLVKRTGEKVFLECVQDMDHENMFWYRQDPGLGLRLIYFSYDVKMKEKGDIPEGYSVSREKKERFSLILESASTNQTSMYLCASSLSSSGNTIYFGEGSWLTVV.

V and J are TRBV5-8 and TRBJ1-1; no reliable D call. The V and J ends lost 0 bases and 5 bases respectively, with 14 bases between them. The CDR3 length is 15 residues. Germline-derived CDR1 and CDR2 are SGHTS and YDEGEE. In DNA form, the CDR3 reads TGTGCCAGCAGCTTGGGCCTGGCATTGTGGACTGAAGCTTTCTTT. This codes for CASSLGLALWTEAFF.

V and J are TRBV28 and TRBJ1-2; TRBD1 agrees at 9 bases. Germline CDR1 and CDR2: MDHEN and SYDVKM. The CDR3 runs to 12 residues. J was trimmed by 7 bases and V by 6 bases; bases with no gene match: 3. The CDR3 DNA sequence: TGTGCCAGCAGCACAGGGGGCGGTGGCTACACCTTC. It translates to CASSTGGGGYTF.

The chain is built from TRBV7-6 and TRBJ2-4; TRBD1 aligns across 9 bases. The CDR3 runs to 15 residues. The V gene end was trimmed by 5 bases and the J gene end by 1 base; junction bases not matched to a gene: 3. CDR1 is SGHVS, CDR2 FNYEAQ, per germline. The CDR3 spells CASSPGQGAKNIQYF. The CDR3 nucleotides are TGTGCCAGCAGCCCCGGACAGGGGGCCAAAAACATTCAGTACTTC.